The 25 T cell receptor beta chains presented below share a single source sample, sequenced in a study of Graves' ophthalmopathy and Graves' hyperthyroidism. RNA transcripts were the template, and TCR beta CDR3 regions were amplified from them. Following a first-round RT-PCR that used HTBI primers, a second-round multiplex PCR was carried out. TCRdb re-derived calls from the multiplex PCR reads in MiXCR, one entry per CDR3 protein. The data hold 300,000 to 500,000 distinct CDR3 sequences, with 15% observed a single time. Sample: peripheral blood. The receptors were gathered from a woman aged 18-29 years with stable Graves' hyperthyroidism.

In its sample, this clonotype was seen many times. The chain recombines TRBV6-1 with TRBJ2-2; D possibly matches TRBD1 or TRBD2 (5 bases each). This CDR3 contains 16 residues. The V end lost 3 bases, the J end lost 0 bases, and 11 bases lay between the germline ends. Germline loops: CDR1 MNHNS, CDR2 SASEGT. CDR3 nucleotide sequence: TGTGCCAGCAGTGATCGGGGCCCCACGAACACCGGGGAGCTGTTTTTT. Protein product: CASSDRGPTNTGELFF.

Ten or more counts support this clonotype. The chain uses TRBV6-4 and TRBJ1-2; perhaps TRBD1 as D (6 bases). The CDR3 length is 16 residues. The germline V gene encodes CDR1 MRHNA and CDR2 SNTAGT. V shed 7 bases and J shed 2 bases, with 20 bases lying between them. DNA for the CDR3: TGTGCCAGCACCGCCCCGCCCAGGGGTACAAACTATGGCTACACCTTC. Translation: CASTAPPRGTNYGYTF.

This clonotype was recorded many times. The genes are TRBV20-1 and TRBJ1-6, with TRBD1 identical over 10 bases. Trimming removed 1 base from V and 10 bases from J; junction bases left unmatched: 7. The length of the CDR3 is 15 residues. Germline V gene sequence: CDR1 DFQATT, CDR2 SNEGSKA (reference sequence). CDR3 coding DNA: TGCAGTGCTAGAGCGGAGGGACAGGGGTACTCACCCCTCCACTTT. It is translated as CSARAEGQGYSPLHF.

This clonotype showed up many times. The chain has TRBV15 and TRBJ2-7, with 7 nucleotides matching TRBD2. Unmatched junction bases numbered 13, after V lost 6 bases and J lost 2 bases. Per germline, CDR1 LNHNV and CDR2 YYDKDF (reference sequence). The CDR3 sequence is 16 residues long. The CDR3 reads CATSPIGRGSPYEQYF. In nucleotides, the CDR3 is TGTGCCACCAGTCCCATAGGGAGGGGATCACCCTACGAGCAGTACTTC.

This clonotype appeared many times. The gene calls are TRBV10-3 and TRBJ1-5; 7 nucleotides line up with TRBD1. After removal of 10 bases from V and 1 base from J, the junction contained 16 bases not matched to a gene. From germline, CDR1 is ENHRY and CDR2 SYGVKD. The CDR3 has 17 residues. The CDR3 spells CATFPRDSLASNQPQHF. CDR3 nucleotides: TGTGCCACCTTCCCACGGGACAGCCTAGCGAGCAATCAGCCCCAGCATTTT.

This clonotype showed up many times. The chain has TRBV19 and TRBJ1-1; D unresolved. Trimming took off 9 bases at V and 1 base at J, with 15 bases between the two ends. The CDR3 has 14 residues. Germline CDR1 reads LNHDA; CDR2 reads SQIVND (reference sequence). This CDR3 reads CASQLTRGNTEAFF. CDR3 in DNA: TGTGCCAGCCAACTGACGAGAGGGAACACTGAAGCTTTCTTT.

This clonotype was seen repeatedly, ten times or more. The CDR3 is CASRKDRIHGYTF. CDR3 nucleotide sequence: TGTGCCAGCAGAAAGGACAGGATCCATGGCTACACCTTC. The V gene is TRBV12-3 or TRBV12-4, the J gene TRBJ1-2; 7 bases map to TRBD1. This CDR3 region has 13 residues. V was clipped by 6 bases and J by 6 bases; unmatched bases: 7.

This clonotype was recorded many times. This chain joins TRBV19 and TRBJ1-1; D gene unclear. With 1 base removed from V and 11 bases from J, the gap between germline ends came to 11 bases. CDR1 LNHDA and CDR2 SQIVND come from the germline V gene (reference sequence). CDR3 length: 12 residues. For the CDR3, the DNA is TGTGCCAGTAGTATAGGCGACGGCCATGCTTTCTTT. Translating it yields CASSIGDGHAFF. The whole variable domain, filled in from reference TRBV19 and TRBJ1-1, reads DGGITQSPKYLFRKEGQNVTLSCEQNLNHDAMYWYRQDPGQGLRLIYYSQIVNDFQKGDIAEGYSVSREKKESFPLTVTSAQKNPTAFYLCASSIGDGHAFFGQGTRLTVV.

This clonotype was found many times. This chain joins TRBV6-1 and TRBJ1-2; D is undetermined. The length of the CDR3 is 11 residues. Germline assignment: CDR1 MNHNS and CDR2 SASEGT. Trimming stripped 6 bases from V and 4 bases from J, with 6 bases between. CDR3: CASREGYGYTF. The CDR3, as DNA: TGTGCCAGCAGGGAGGGCTATGGCTACACCTTC.

Ten or more counts support this clonotype. The V and J genes are TRBV6-1 and TRBJ1-5; 7 bases match TRBD1. CDR3 length: 14 residues. With V trimmed by 5 bases and J by 4 bases, 5 bases remained unmatched. The germline CDR1 and CDR2 sequences are MNHNS and SASEGT. CDR3: CASSPGTANQPQHF. The CDR3 DNA is TGTGCCAGCAGTCCCGGGACAGCTAATCAGCCCCAGCATTTT.

This clonotype was picked up many times. The V call is TRBV12-3 or TRBV12-4, the J call TRBJ2-7; D may be TRBD1 (6 bases). The CDR3 spans 13 residues. V was trimmed by 6 bases and J by 6 bases, leaving 15 bases between them. CDR3: CASSLDSSGEQYF. The CDR3 DNA reads as TGTGCCAGCAGCCTGGACAGTTCGGGCGAGCAGTACTTC.

In regard to this clonotype: One base away lies a much larger clone, so this may be a sequencing read error. No conserved phenylalanine or tryptophan is present at the end of the CDR3, so a read error is the likely explanation. The chain employs TRBV29-1 and TRBJ1-1; 7 bases agree with TRBD1. Per the germline V gene, CDR1 is SQVTM and CDR2 is ANQGSEA. The CDR3 runs 14 residues. J gave up 0 bases and V 6 bases, and 7 bases lay outside the gene matches. CDR3 residues: CSVTETGMNTEAFL. The CDR3 DNA reads TGCAGCGTCACCGAGACAGGGATGAACACTGAAGCTTTCTTA.

The table lists this clonotype with many counts. This sequence joins TRBV2 and TRBJ1-2; D remains unclear. With 3 bases removed from V and 3 bases from J, the gap between germline ends came to 11 bases. Germline V gene lookup returns CDR1 SNHLY and CDR2 FYNNEI. CDR3 length equals 14 residues. The CDR3 reads CASSDSYSYYGYTF. The DNA for the CDR3 is TGTGCCAGCAGTGATTCCTACAGCTACTATGGCTACACCTTC.

This clonotype was seen ten or more times. The CDR3 region is CASSADSYEQYF. Written as DNA, the CDR3 is TGTGCCAGCAGCGCCGACAGCTACGAGCAGTACTTC. The gene calls are TRBV13 and TRBJ2-7; possible D gene TRBD1, 5 bases. The germline V gene has CDR1 PRHDT and CDR2 FYEKMQ (reference sequence). CDR3 length: 12 residues. Trimming removed 5 bases from V and 3 bases from J, with 8 bases in between.

The chain couples TRBV4-1 to TRBJ2-5, with 9 positions matching TRBD1. The CDR3 is 14 residues long. Germline-derived CDR1 and CDR2 are MGHRA and YSYEKL. Trimming removed 3 bases from V and 4 bases from J; junction bases left unmatched: 3. The CDR3 DNA is TGCGCCAGCAGCCACGTACAGGGGGCAGAGACCCAGTACTTC. Protein sequence: CASSHVQGAETQYF.

This clonotype was seen a handful of times. The V and J genes are TRBV20-1 and TRBJ1-1; 9 bases are a match to TRBD1. Germline V lookup: CDR1 DFQATT, CDR2 SNEGSKA (reference sequence). Germline trimming cut 4 bases from V and 4 bases from J; bases unmatched to any gene: 4. This CDR3 region has 13 residues. The CDR3 sequence: CSAIPDRGTEAFF. CDR3 sequence (DNA): TGCAGTGCTATCCCGGACAGGGGCACTGAAGCTTTCTTT.

This clonotype showed up just a few times. The CDR3 protein is CASSSSGTGYEQYF. The CDR3 nucleotides are TGTGCCAGCAGCTCTTCCGGGACAGGGTACGAGCAGTACTTC. The J gene is TRBJ2-7, the V gene TRBV7-9, with 9 bases identical to TRBD1. The CDR3 loop spans 14 amino acids. V shed 4 bases and J 4 bases; nucleotides not matched to a gene: 5. CDR1 and CDR2 from the germline V gene are SEHNR and FQNEAQ (reference sequence).

This clonotype was recorded at least ten times. CDR3 coding DNA: TGCAGTGCCGGTCGAGGGCTGATGGACGGGGGCTACACCTTC. Encoded protein: CSAGRGLMDGGYTF. The chain combines TRBV20-1 with TRBJ1-2; D remains unclear. Trimming took off 6 bases at V and 8 bases at J, with 22 bases between the two ends. This CDR3 contains 14 residues. CDR1 is DFQATT, CDR2 SNEGSKA, per germline (reference sequence).

Ten or more counts support this clonotype. The V and J genes are TRBV3-1 and TRBJ1-1; D perhaps matches TRBD1 (6 bases). The V end lost 3 bases, the J end lost 7 bases, and 9 bases lay between the germline ends. The CDR3 covers 12 residues. CDR1 and CDR2 from the germline V gene are LGHDT and YNNKEL (reference sequence). The CDR3 here is CASSQGASEAFF. Here the CDR3 DNA reads TGTGCCAGCAGCCAGGGGGCCAGTGAAGCTTTCTTT. Looking up the rest from reference TRBV3-1 and TRBJ1-1 gives the full variable domain: DTAVSQTPKYLVTQMGNDKSIKCEQNLGHDTMYWYKQDSKKFLKIMFSYNNKELIINETVPNRFSPKSPDKAHLNLHINSLELGDSAVYFCASSQGASEAFFGQGTRLTVV.

At least ten counts were recorded for this clonotype. The rearrangement uses TRBV7-2 and TRBJ1-1, with no clear D. Trimming took 6 bases from V and 8 from J, leaving 13 bases between them. Germline V gene data show CDR1 as SGHTA and CDR2 as FQGNSA. This CDR3 is built from 12 residues. The CDR3 region is CASSNLVGEAFF. The CDR3 DNA reads TGTGCCAGCAGTAACCTCGTAGGGGAAGCTTTCTTT. Using reference TRBV7-2 and TRBJ1-1 for the parts outside the CDR3, the full variable domain is GAGVSQSPSNKVTEKGKDVELRCDPISGHTALYWYRQSLGQGLEFLIYFQGNSAPDKSGLPSDRFSAERTGGSVSTLTIQRTQQEDSAVYLCASSNLVGEAFFGQGTRLTVV.

This clonotype was seen repeatedly, ten times or more. The CDR3 DNA follows: TGTGCCAGCTCACCATCCGGGACTAGCGGCTCCTACGAGCAGTACTTC. Protein sequence: CASSPSGTSGSYEQYF. This chain connects TRBV18 to TRBJ2-7; TRBD2 matches at 11 bases. The V gene's germline CDR1 is KGHSH and CDR2 LQKENI. The CDR3 consists of 16 residues. V lost 2 bases, J lost 0 bases, and 3 bases stayed unmatched.

This clonotype was recorded many times. This chain links TRBV7-2 with TRBJ2-7; 9 positions match TRBD1. V gave up 2 bases and J gave up 4 bases; unmatched junction bases: 9. This CDR3 contains 16 residues. From germline, CDR1 is SGHTA and CDR2 FQGNSA. The CDR3 coding sequence is TGTGCCAGCAGCTTAACGGGACAGGGTTGGGGATACGAGCAGTACTTC. Its protein product is CASSLTGQGWGYEQYF.

There are many counts of this clonotype. The chain recombines TRBV10-3 with TRBJ1-2, with 12 bases aligning to TRBD1. V trimming: 8 bases; J trimming: 6 bases; junction bases outside the gene matches: 1. CDR3 length equals 12 residues. The germline V gene encodes CDR1 ENHRY and CDR2 SYGVKD. CDR3 protein: CAIGTGGNGYTF. For the CDR3, the DNA is TGTGCCATCGGGACAGGGGGCAATGGCTACACCTTC.

This clonotype was observed many times. The chain employs TRBV7-2 and TRBJ2-7; 11 bases agree with TRBD2. Germline CDR1 reads SGHTA; CDR2 reads FQGNSA. CDR3 length: 16 amino acids. V was clipped by 0 bases and J by 5 bases; unmatched bases: 6. The CDR3 DNA reads as TGTGCCAGCAGCTTAGCGCTTAGCGGGGGGGCCGACGAGCAGTACTTC. Its translation: CASSLALSGGADEQYF.

The genes are TRBV5-1 and TRBJ2-1; TRBD2 aligns across 8 bases. The V gene end was trimmed by 4 bases and the J gene end by 8 bases; junction bases not matched to a gene: 11. Germline V CDR1 and CDR2: SGHRS, YFSETQ. The CDR3 is made up of 15 amino acids. The CDR3 DNA reads TGCGCCAGCAGCCCGGTGCGTAGCGGGGTCGATGAGCAGTTCTTC. Protein sequence: CASSPVRSGVDEQFF. Combining the CDR3 with reference TRBV5-1 and TRBJ2-1 gives the whole variable domain KAGVTQTPRYLIKTRGQQVTLSCSPISGHRSVSWYQQTPGQGLQFLFEYFSETQRNKGNFPGRFSGRQFSNSRSEMNVSTLELGDSALYLCASSPVRSGVDEQFFGPGTRLTVL.